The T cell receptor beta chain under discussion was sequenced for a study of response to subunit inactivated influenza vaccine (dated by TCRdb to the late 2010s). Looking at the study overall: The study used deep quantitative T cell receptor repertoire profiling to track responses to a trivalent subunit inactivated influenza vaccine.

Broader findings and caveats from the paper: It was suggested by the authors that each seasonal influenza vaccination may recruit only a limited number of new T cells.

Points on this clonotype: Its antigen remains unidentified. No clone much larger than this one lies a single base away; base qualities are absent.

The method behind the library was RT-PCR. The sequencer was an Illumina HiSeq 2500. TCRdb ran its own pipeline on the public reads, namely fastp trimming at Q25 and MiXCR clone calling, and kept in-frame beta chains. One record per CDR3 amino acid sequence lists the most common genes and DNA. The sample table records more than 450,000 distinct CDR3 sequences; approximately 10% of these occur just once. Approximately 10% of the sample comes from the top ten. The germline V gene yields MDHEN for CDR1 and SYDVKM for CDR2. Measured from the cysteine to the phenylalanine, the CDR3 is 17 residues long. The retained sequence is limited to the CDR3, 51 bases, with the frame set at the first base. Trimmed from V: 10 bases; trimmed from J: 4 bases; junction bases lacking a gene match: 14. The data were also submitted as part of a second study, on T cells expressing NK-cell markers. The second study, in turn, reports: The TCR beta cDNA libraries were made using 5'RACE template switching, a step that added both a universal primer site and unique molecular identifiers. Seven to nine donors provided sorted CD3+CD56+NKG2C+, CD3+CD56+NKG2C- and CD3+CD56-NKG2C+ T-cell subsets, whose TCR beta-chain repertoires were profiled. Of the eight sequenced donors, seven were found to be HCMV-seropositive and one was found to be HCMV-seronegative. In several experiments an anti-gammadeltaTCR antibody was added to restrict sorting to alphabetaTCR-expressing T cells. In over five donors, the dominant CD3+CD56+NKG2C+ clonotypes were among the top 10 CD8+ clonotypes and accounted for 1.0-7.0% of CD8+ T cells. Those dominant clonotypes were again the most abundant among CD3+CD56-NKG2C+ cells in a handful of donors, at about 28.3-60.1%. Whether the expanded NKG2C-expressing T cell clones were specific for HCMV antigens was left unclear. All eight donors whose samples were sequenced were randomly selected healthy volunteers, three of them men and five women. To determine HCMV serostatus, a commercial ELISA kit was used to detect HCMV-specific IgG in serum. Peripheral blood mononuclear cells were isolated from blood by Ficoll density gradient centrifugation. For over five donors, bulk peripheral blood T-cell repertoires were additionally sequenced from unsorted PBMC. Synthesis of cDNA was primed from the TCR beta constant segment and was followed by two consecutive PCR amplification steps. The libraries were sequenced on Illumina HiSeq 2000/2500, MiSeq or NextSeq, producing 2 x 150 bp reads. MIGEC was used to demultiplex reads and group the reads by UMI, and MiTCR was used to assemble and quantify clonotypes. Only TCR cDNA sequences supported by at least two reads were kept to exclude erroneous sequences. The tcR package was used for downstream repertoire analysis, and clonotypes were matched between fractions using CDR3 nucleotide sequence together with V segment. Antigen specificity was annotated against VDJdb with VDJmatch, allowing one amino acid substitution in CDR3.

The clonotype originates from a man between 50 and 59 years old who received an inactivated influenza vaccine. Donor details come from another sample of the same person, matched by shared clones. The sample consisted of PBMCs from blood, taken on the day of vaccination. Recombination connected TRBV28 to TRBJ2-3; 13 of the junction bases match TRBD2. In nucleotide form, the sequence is TGTGCCACCCTACGGGGATATGGGACTAGCGGGGCAGATACGCAGTATTTT. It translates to CATLRGYGTSGADTQYF.